This is a list of T cell receptor beta chains from one sample in a study of blood T cell repertoires in COVID-19. TCRdb's table, derived via immunoSEQ multiplex PCR, lists solely in-frame clones and lacks some. Among 250,000 or so clones listed, 85% to 95% were seen once. Sequenced sample: PBMCs or T cells enriched from blood (not recorded which). These receptor sequences come from a man aged 35-49 years who had been exposed to COVID-19. The conserved cysteine and the conserved F or W are not part of the CDR3 here.

CDR3	V	J
ASSYTDSNQPQH	TRBV6-5	TRBJ1-5
ASSLGGNTEAF	TRBV12-3/TRBV12-4	TRBJ1-1
ASSLAGRKEIDLNQPQH	TRBV6-2/TRBV6-3	TRBJ1-5
ATSRVDRGYGNTIY	TRBV15	TRBJ1-3
AWDITGISEKLF	TRBV30	TRBJ1-4
ASSQDRGRTEAF	TRBV4-1	TRBJ1-1
ASSQDGRRTQY	TRBV3-1/TRBV3-2	TRBJ2-5
ASSEGVPRENTGELF	TRBV10-1	TRBJ2-2
ASSPAASGGSEQY	TRBV7-3	TRBJ2-7
SVEDVGRGNYGYT	TRBV29-1	TRBJ1-2
ASSAPIGGLAYEQY	TRBV27	TRBJ2-7
ASSFTSGRLDTQY	TRBV5-1	TRBJ2-3
ASSIGTGLFYEQY	TRBV19	TRBJ2-7
ASRGLAEQF	TRBV28	TRBJ2-1
AWSIQGALNSPLH	TRBV30	TRBJ1-6
ASSLGLEGEQF	TRBV5-6	TRBJ2-1
ASSPGLAETYEQY	TRBV5-6	TRBJ2-7
AWSVIPPGLGVNTEAF	TRBV30	TRBJ1-1
ASWDITDTQY	TRBV10-3	TRBJ2-3
ASSQAWTGEQPQH	TRBV4-3	TRBJ1-5
AISEGQGTEAF	TRBV10-3	TRBJ1-1
AWSPAGGSNEQF	TRBV30	TRBJ2-1
ASSLFSGRLQETQY	TRBV27	TRBJ2-5
ASSIQGTSSYEQY	TRBV19	TRBJ2-7
ASREQMGLEIPGELF	TRBV11-2	TRBJ2-2
ASMSSVAHNEQF	TRBV28	TRBJ2-1
ASSRNTGENTGELF	TRBV19	TRBJ2-2
ASSPQGVGTEAF	TRBV5-1	TRBJ1-1
ATSAQGADNEQF	TRBV24-1	TRBJ2-1
ASSLGQGRSYEQY	TRBV27	TRBJ2-7
ASRPTSGRAAEQF	TRBV28	TRBJ2-1
ASSVDREVGELF	TRBV2	TRBJ2-2
ASRDTNTGELF	TRBV28	TRBJ2-2
ASTRDRVSEQY	TRBV12-3/TRBV12-4	TRBJ2-7
ASSESGGIAYEQY	TRBV6-1	TRBJ2-7
ASSPVLLNEQF	TRBV5-1	TRBJ2-1
ANPSEGNTEAF	TRBV7-2	TRBJ1-1
ASSPPTGFTEAF	TRBV28	TRBJ1-1
ASSPFLSEQF	TRBV18	TRBJ2-1
ASSRQGYEQY	TRBV19	TRBJ2-7
ATSRLGQVKNIQY	TRBV28	TRBJ2-4
ASSQDPGPSGGYT	TRBV4-1	TRBJ1-2